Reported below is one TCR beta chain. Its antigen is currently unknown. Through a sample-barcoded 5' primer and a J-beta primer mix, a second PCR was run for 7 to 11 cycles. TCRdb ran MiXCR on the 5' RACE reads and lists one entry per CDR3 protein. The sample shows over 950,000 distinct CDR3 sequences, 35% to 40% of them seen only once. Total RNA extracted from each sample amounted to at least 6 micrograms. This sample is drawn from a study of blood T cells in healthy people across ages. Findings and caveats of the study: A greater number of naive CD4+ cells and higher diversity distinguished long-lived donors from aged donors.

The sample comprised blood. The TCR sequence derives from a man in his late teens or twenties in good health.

In nucleotides, the CDR3 is TGTGCCTGGAAGAGGACGGATACGCAGTATTTT. Protein sequence: CAWKRTDTQYF. The chain employs TRBV30 and TRBJ2-3; the D is unclear. Germline V gene data show CDR1 as GTSNPN and CDR2 as SVGIG (reference sequence). This CDR3 comprises 11 residues. V lost 4 bases and J 6 bases, leaving 8 bases between the germline ends.